The 23 T cell receptor beta chains below come from one sample, sequenced in a study of T cell responses to AZD1222 COVID-19 vaccine. Data came from immunoSEQ multiplex PCR; TCRdb stores just in-frame clones and leaves some out. There are 98,000 or so clones in the sample; about 94% occur only once, and 4.5% to 5% lies in the top ten. Sequenced material: peripheral blood, taken on day 0 of AZD1222 vaccination. These receptors all come from an adult in good health.

J is TRBJ2-3 and V is TRBV3-1 (or the pseudogene TRBV3-2); 8 positions match TRBD2. Germline-derived CDR1 and CDR2 are LGHDT and YNNKEL (reference sequence). Trimming removed 4 bases from V and 0 bases from J; junction bases left unmatched: 12. The CDR3 totals 18 residues. The CDR3 spells CASSPRGVQGLSTDTQYF. For the CDR3, the DNA is TGTGCCAGCAGCCCGCGGGGGGTACAGGGATTGAGCACAGATACGCAGTATTTT.

A single count supports this clone. The V call is TRBV5-8, the J call TRBJ1-1, with D tentatively TRBD1 (5 bases). V was clipped by 5 bases and J by 8 bases, with 19 bases between them. Germline CDR1 reads SGHTS; CDR2 reads YDEGEE. The CDR3 is made up of 14 amino acids. Here the CDR3 reads CASSAGLALAEAFF. DNA for the CDR3: TGTGCCAGCAGTGCAGGGTTGGCTCTCGCCGAAGCTTTCTTT.

The V gene is TRBV11-2, the J gene TRBJ2-1, with D possibly being TRBD1 or TRBD2 (5 bases each). V lost 5 bases and J 6 bases, leaving 17 bases between the germline ends. CDR3 length: 15 amino acids. CDR1 SGHAT and CDR2 FQNNGV come from the germline V gene. The CDR3 loop is CASSVTSGTINEQFF. CDR3 bases: TGTGCCAGCAGCGTAACCTCCGGGACCATCAATGAGCAGTTCTTC.

The V gene is TRBV12-3 or TRBV12-4, the J gene TRBJ2-7, with D hard to call. V was clipped by 6 bases and J by 7 bases, with 16 bases between them. The CDR3 runs to 13 residues. CDR3: CASSRTASGEQYF. CDR3 sequence (DNA): TGTGCCAGCAGCCGCACAGCGTCTGGTGAGCAGTACTTC.

This chain connects TRBV19 to TRBJ1-1; 7 bases line up with TRBD1. Germline trimming cut 4 bases from V and 3 bases from J; bases unmatched to any gene: 11. CDR3 length: 16 amino acids. Germline V gene data show CDR1 as LNHDA and CDR2 as SQIVND (reference sequence). CDR3 in amino acids: CASSTWTGAGDTEAFF. The CDR3 DNA reads as TGTGCCAGTAGTACCTGGACAGGAGCTGGGGACACTGAAGCTTTCTTT.

This chain's CDR3 is CASSQDGVGGYNEQFF. CDR3 nucleotide sequence: TGCGCCAGCAGCCAAGACGGGGTGGGTGGCTACAATGAGCAGTTCTTC. J is TRBJ2-1 and V is TRBV4-3, with D possibly being TRBD2 (5 bases). Germline values: CDR1 LGHNA, CDR2 YSLEER. The CDR3 extends over 16 amino acids. The ends were cut back, 0 bases at V and 3 bases at J, with 12 bases in the middle.

This rearrangement joins TRBV7-3 to TRBJ2-3, with TRBD1 as a possible D gene (5 bases). V lost 5 bases and J lost 1, with 7 bases in between. This CDR3 is 13 amino acids long. Germline V gene data show CDR1 as SGHTA and CDR2 as FQGTGA. The chain's CDR3 is CASSPTGTDTQYF. In DNA, the CDR3 is TGTGCCAGCAGCCCGACAGGCACAGATACGCAGTATTTT.

The genes are TRBV7-6 and TRBJ1-1, with TRBD1 as a possible D gene (5 bases). The CDR3 totals 15 residues. CDR1 and CDR2 from the germline V gene are SGHVS and FNYEAQ. The V gene lost 2 bases and the J gene lost 0 bases, with 10 bases spanning the gap. The CDR3 here is CASSLYGTVNTEAFF. The CDR3 DNA sequence: TGTGCCAGCAGCTTATACGGGACGGTGAACACTGAAGCTTTCTTT. Filled out from reference TRBV7-6 and TRBJ1-1, the complete variable domain reads GAGVSQSPRYKVTKRGQDVALRCDPISGHVSLYWYRQALGQGPEFLTYFNYEAQQDKSGLPNDRFSAERPEGSISTLTIQRTEQRDSAMYRCASSLYGTVNTEAFFGQGTRLTVV.

The chain recombines TRBV24-1 with TRBJ1-5; D is unresolved. Trimming pared 5 bases from V and 0 bases from J, leaving 7 bases between. The CDR3 is made up of 14 amino acids. Germline lookup yields CDR1 KGHDR and CDR2 SFDVKD. The CDR3 DNA reads TGTGCCACCAGTGCGGGATCTAGCAATCAGCCCCAGCATTTT. The encoded protein is CATSAGSSNQPQHF.

The chain employs TRBV27 and TRBJ1-2, with TRBD1 as a possible D gene (6 bases). Trimming removed 0 bases from V and 1 base from J, with 18 bases in between. The length of the CDR3 is 18 residues. Germline CDR1 and CDR2: MNHEY and SMNVEV (reference sequence). In DNA form, the CDR3 reads TGTGCCAGCAGTTTATCGGCCGCTGGGGGGCGAGGTAACTATGGCTACACCTTC. It is translated as CASSLSAAGGRGNYGYTF.

V is TRBV4-1 and J is TRBJ2-7; 12 bases align to TRBD2. This CDR3 spans 17 amino acids. Germline-derived CDR1 and CDR2 are MGHRA and YSYEKL. The ends lost 0 bases at V and 1 base at J; junction bases unmatched: 4. CDR3 sequence: CASSQEGGTSGSYEQYF. The CDR3 coding sequence is TGCGCCAGCAGCCAAGAGGGTGGGACTAGCGGGTCCTACGAGCAGTACTTC.

The chain uses TRBV27 and TRBJ2-5, with 9 bases that match TRBD1. With 6 bases clipped from V and 5 bases from J, the junction kept 4 bases outside the gene matches. This CDR3 contains 13 residues. CDR1 and CDR2 from the germline V gene are MNHEY and SMNVEV (reference sequence). The CDR3 loop is CASSDRGWETQYF. For the CDR3, the DNA is TGTGCCAGCAGCGACAGGGGGTGGGAGACCCAGTACTTC.

The count of this clone is one. The chain's CDR3 is CASSLEGRQAFF. CDR3 sequence (DNA): TGCGCCAGCAGCTTGGAGGGCAGGCAAGCTTTCTTT. This chain connects TRBV5-1 to TRBJ1-1; no clear D gene. Deletions cut 0 bases from V and 9 bases from J, with 9 bases between. Looked up from germline, CDR1 is SGHRS and CDR2 is YFSETQ. The CDR3 spans 12 residues.

This clone was seen a single time. The chain combines TRBV6-4 with TRBJ2-3, with a possible D match to TRBD2 (5 bases). The V end was cut by 2 bases, the J end by 3 bases, with 9 bases between. CDR1 MRHNA and CDR2 SNTAGT come from the germline V gene. The CDR3 is made up of 14 amino acids. The CDR3 DNA reads as TGTGCCAGCAGTGACGGACGGGAAACAGATACGCAGTATTTT. Translation gives CASSDGRETDTQYF.

The chain combines TRBV3-1 (or the pseudogene TRBV3-2) with TRBJ2-7; tentatively, D is TRBD2 (5 bases). The CDR3 has 15 amino acids. CDR1 is LGHDT, CDR2 YNNKEL, per germline (reference sequence). Between the trimmed V and J ends, which lost 0 bases and 2 bases, there was a span of 11 bases. CDR3 protein: CASSQDLAATYEQYF. CDR3 nucleotide sequence: TGTGCCAGCAGCCAAGATCTAGCCGCTACCTACGAGCAGTACTTC.

V is TRBV7-9 and J is TRBJ1-2; D is unresolved. Per germline, CDR1 SEHNR and CDR2 FQNEAQ (reference sequence). V shed 5 bases and J shed 7 bases, with 8 bases lying between them. The CDR3 is 11 amino acids. The CDR3 bases are TGTGCCAGCAGCCCCCCCGCTGGCTACACCTTC. It is translated as CASSPPAGYTF.

The gene calls are TRBV6-5 and TRBJ2-7, with 7 bases fitting TRBD1. The CDR3 has 15 residues. Per the germline V gene, CDR1 is MNHEY and CDR2 is SVGAGI. Trimming took 0 bases from V and 5 from J; bases not matched to a gene: 7. The CDR3 region is CASSYSYDRANEQYF. DNA for the CDR3: TGTGCCAGCAGTTACTCGTACGACAGGGCCAACGAGCAGTACTTC.

This clone was seen only once. The chain recombines TRBV25-1 with TRBJ2-3; D possibly corresponds to TRBD1 (6 bases). V lost 1 base and J lost 7, with 15 bases in between. The CDR3 extends over 15 amino acids. Germline V gene sequence: CDR1 MGHDK, CDR2 SYGVNS. The CDR3 protein is CASSEWVGQRNTQYF. The DNA of the CDR3 is TGTGCCAGCAGTGAATGGGTCGGACAGCGGAATACGCAGTATTTT.

In regard to this clone: Its ends do not fully match the called genes, so a read error is possible. The chain couples TRBV18 to TRBJ2-1; D gene uncertain. This CDR3 contains 16 residues. CDR1 is KGHSH, CDR2 LQKENI, per germline. As DNA, the CDR3 is TGTGCCAGCTCACCAGGTACTCCCAGGTCCCGCAATCAGCAGTTCTTC. Translation: CASSPGTPRSRNQQFF. The full variable domain, in which reference TRBV18 and TRBJ2-1 provide the parts outside the CDR3, is NAGVMQNPRHLVRRRGQEARLRCSPMKGHSHVYWYRQLPEEGLKFMVYLQKENIIDESGMPKERFSAEFPKEGPSILRIQQVVRGDSAAYFCASSPGTPRSRNQQFFGPGTRLTVL.

The chain carries TRBV12-3 or TRBV12-4 and TRBJ1-1; D ambiguous. Trimming left V 1 base short and J 8 bases short, with 11 bases between. The CDR3 consists of 13 residues. The CDR3 DNA reads TGTGCCAGCAGTTTAGTGTCGCTAGGCGAAGCTTTCTTT. Its translation: CASSLVSLGEAFF.

This chain uses TRBV7-2 with TRBJ2-6, with D possibly matching TRBD2 (5 bases). The V end was cut by 11 bases, the J end by 0 bases, with 8 bases between. This CDR3 is built from 13 residues. Per germline, CDR1 SGHTA and CDR2 FQGNSA. CDR3 DNA sequence: TGTGCCTCTAGCTTCTCTGGGGCCAACGTCCTGACTTTC. Translation gives CASSFSGANVLTF.

The chain uses TRBV7-9 and TRBJ2-3; D gene uncertain. Trimming pared 5 bases from V and 4 bases from J, leaving 16 bases between. CDR3 length: 15 residues. Germline V gene sequence: CDR1 SEHNR, CDR2 FQNEAQ (reference sequence). The CDR3 nucleotides read TGTGCCAGCAGCCAGATTCCCTTTCCCCCAGATACGCAGTATTTT. Protein sequence: CASSQIPFPPDTQYF.

The sample holds one count of this clone. The V gene is TRBV4-1, the J gene TRBJ1-1, with 9 bases that match TRBD1. Trimming at V came to 2 bases and at J to 4 bases, leaving 5 bases not matched to a gene. The CDR3 length is 15 residues. Per the germline V gene, CDR1 is MGHRA and CDR2 is YSYEKL. DNA for the CDR3: TGCGCCAGCAGCCAACCACAGGGGGCAAGCACTGAAGCTTTCTTT. Protein product: CASSQPQGASTEAFF.